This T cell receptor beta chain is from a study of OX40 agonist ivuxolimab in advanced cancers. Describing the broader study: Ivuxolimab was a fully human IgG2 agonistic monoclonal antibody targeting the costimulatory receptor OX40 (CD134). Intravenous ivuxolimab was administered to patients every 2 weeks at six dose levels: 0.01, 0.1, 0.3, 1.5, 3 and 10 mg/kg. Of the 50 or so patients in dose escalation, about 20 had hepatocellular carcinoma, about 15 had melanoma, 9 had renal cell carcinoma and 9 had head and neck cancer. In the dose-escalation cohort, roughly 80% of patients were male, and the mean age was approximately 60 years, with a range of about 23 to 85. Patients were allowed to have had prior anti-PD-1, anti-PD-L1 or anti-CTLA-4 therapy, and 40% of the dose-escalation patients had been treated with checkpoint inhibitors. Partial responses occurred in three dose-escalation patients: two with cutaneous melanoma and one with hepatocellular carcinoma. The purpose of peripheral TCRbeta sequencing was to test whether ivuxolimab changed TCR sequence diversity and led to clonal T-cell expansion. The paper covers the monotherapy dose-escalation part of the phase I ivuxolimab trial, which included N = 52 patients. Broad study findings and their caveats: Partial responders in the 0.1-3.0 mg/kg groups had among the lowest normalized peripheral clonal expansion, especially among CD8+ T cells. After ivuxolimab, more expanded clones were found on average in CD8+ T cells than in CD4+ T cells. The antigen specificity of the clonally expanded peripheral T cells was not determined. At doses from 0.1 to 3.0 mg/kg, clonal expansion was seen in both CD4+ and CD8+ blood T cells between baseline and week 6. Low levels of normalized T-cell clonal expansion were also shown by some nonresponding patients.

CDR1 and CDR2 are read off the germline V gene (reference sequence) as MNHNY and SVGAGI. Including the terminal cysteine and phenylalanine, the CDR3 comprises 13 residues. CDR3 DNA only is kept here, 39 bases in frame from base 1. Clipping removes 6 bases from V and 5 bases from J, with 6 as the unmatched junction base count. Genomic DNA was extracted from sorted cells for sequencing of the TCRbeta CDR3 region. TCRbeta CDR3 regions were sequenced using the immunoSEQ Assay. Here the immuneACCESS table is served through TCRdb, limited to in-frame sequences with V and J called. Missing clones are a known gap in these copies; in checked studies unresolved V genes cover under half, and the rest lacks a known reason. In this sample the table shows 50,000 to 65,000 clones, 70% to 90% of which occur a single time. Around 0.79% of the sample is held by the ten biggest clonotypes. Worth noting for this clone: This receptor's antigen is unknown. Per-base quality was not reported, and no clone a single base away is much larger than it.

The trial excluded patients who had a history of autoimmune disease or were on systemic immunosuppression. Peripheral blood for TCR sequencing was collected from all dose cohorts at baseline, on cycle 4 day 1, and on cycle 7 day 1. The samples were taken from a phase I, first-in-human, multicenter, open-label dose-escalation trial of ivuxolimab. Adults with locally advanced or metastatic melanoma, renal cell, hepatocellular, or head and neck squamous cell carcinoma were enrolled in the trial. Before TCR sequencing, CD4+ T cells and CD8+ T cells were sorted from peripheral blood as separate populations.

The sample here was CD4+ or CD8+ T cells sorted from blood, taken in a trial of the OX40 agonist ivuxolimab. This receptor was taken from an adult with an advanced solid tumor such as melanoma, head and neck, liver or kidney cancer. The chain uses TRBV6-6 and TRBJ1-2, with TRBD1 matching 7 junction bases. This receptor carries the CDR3 CASRNPGQYGYTF. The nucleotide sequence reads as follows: TGTGCCAGCAGAAACCCGGGACAGTATGGCTACACCTTC.